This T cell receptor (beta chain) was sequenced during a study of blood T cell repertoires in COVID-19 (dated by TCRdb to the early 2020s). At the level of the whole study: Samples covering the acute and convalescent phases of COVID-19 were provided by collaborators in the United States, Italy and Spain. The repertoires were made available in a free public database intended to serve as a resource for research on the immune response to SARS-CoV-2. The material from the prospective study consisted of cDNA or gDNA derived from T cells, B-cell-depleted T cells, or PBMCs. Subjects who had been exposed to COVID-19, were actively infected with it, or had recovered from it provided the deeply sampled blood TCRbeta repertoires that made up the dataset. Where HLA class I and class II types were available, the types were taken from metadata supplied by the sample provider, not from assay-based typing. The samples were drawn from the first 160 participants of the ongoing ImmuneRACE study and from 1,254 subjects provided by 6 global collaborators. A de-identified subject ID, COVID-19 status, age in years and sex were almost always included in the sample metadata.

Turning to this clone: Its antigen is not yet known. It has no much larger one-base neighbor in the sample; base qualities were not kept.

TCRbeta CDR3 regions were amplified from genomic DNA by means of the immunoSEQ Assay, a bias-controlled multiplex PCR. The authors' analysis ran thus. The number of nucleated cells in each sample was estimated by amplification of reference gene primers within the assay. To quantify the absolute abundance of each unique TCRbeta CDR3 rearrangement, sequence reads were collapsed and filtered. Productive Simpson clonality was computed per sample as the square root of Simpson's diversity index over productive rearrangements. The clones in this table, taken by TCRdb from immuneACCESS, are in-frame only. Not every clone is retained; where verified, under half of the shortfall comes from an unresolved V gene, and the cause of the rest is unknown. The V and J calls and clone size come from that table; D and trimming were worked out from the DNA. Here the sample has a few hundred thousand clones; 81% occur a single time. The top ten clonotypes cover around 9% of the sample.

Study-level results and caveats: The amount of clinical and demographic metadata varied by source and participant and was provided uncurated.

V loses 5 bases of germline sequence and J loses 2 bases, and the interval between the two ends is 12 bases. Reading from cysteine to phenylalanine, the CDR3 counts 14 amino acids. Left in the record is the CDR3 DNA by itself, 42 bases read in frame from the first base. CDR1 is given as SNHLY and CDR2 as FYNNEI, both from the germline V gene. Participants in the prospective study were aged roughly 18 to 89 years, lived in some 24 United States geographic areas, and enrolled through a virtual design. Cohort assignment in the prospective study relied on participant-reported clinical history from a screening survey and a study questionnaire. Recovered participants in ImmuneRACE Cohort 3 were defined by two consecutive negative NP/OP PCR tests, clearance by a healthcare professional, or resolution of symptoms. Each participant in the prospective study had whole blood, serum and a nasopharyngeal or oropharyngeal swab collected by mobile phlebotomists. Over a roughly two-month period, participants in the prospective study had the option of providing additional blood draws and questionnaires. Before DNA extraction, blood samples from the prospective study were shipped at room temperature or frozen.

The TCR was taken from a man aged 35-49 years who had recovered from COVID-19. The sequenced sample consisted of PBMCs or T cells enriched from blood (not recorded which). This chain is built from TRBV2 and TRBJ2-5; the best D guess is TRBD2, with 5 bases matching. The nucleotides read TGTGCCAGCAGTAGCGGAATTGGGCAAGAGACCCAGTACTTC. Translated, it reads CASSSGIGQETQYF.